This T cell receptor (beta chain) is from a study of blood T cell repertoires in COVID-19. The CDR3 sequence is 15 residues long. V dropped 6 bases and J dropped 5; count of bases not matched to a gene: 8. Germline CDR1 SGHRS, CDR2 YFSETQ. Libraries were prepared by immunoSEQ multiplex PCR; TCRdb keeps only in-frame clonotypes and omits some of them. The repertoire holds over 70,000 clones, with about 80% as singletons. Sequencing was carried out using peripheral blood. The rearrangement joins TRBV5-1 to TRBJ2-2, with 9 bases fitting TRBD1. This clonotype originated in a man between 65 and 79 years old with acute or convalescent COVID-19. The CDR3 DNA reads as TGCGCCAGCACCCGAGGACAGGGGAGGACCGGGGAGCTGTTTTTT. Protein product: CASTRGQGRTGELFF.